The source of this TCR beta chain is a study of shared clonotypes between healthy human individuals. Notes on the study in general: The study sampled only blood, and tissue repertoires likely differ.

Deletions cut 1 base from V and 2 bases from J, with 9 bases between. CDR1 and CDR2 from the germline V gene are SGHVS and FQNEAQ. This CDR3 contains 14 residues. Sequenced by immunoSEQ multiplex PCR; TCRdb stores in-frame clones only, minus some. The table shows 230,000 or so clones, with 50% to 80% occurring only once. A remark on this clone: Its antigen is unknown.

The specimen was memory CD4+ T cells sorted from blood. Subset indicated: CD45RA-negative fraction. The V gene is TRBV7-8, the J gene TRBJ2-7, with D unresolved. The TCR originated in a young man in good health. This CDR3 reads CASSLGSWTYEQYF. In DNA form, the CDR3 reads TGTGCCAGCAGCTTAGGGTCCTGGACCTACGAGCAGTACTTC.